Shown below are 8 T cell receptor beta chains from a single sample sequenced in a study of blood T cells in healthy people across ages (dated by TCRdb to 2015 to 2017). Libraries were constructed by 5' RACE. Sequenced using an Illumina HiSeq 2500. A second PCR of roughly 7 to 11 cycles was performed with a sample-barcoded 5' primer and a J-beta primer mix. Using fastp trimming at Q25 and MiXCR clonotype assembly, TCRdb reanalyzed the public sequencing data and kept in-frame beta chains. Duplicate CDR3 protein sequences are folded into a single record with the most common DNA and genes. The sample records approximately 730,000 distinct CDR3 sequences, about 48% of which are singletons. Around 41% of the sample is held by the ten biggest clonotypes. The specimen was blood. The receptors derive from an older man in good health.

The chain joins TRBV20-1 to TRBJ2-7, with a possible D match to TRBD2 (6 bases). The CDR3 loop spans 15 amino acids. From germline, CDR1 is DFQATT and CDR2 SNEGSKA (reference sequence). The germline V and J ends were trimmed by 0 bases and 2 bases, with 14 bases remaining between them. The CDR3 loop is CSARDLGAGPYEQYF. CDR3 in DNA: TGCAGTGCTAGAGATTTAGGAGCGGGCCCCTACGAGCAGTACTTC.

This clonotype has a handful of counts. This chain uses TRBV10-2 with TRBJ2-7; tentatively, D is TRBD2 (5 bases). This CDR3 contains 16 residues. Per the germline V gene, CDR1 is WSHSY and CDR2 is SAAADI. The V and J ends lost 4 bases and 0 bases respectively, with 16 bases between them. The CDR3 reads CASSAGAVLLSYEQYF. In nucleotides, the CDR3 is TGCGCCAGCAGTGCCGGAGCGGTCCTCCTCTCCTACGAGCAGTACTTC.

This clonotype was detected only a few times. V gene TRBV20-1 combines with J gene TRBJ2-4, with 11 nucleotides matching TRBD2. Looked up from germline, CDR1 is DFQATT and CDR2 is SNEGSKA (reference sequence). This CDR3 region has 15 residues. The CDR3 DNA sequence: TGCAGCCATGGCTCCGGACTAGCGGGCAAAAACATTCAGTACTTC. It translates to CSHGSGLAGKNIQYF.

This chain links TRBV10-3 with TRBJ2-6, with 8 bases lining up with TRBD1. Germline lookup yields CDR1 ENHRY and CDR2 SYGVKD. The CDR3 loop spans 18 amino acids. The J segment lost 0 bases and the V segment lost 7 bases, leaving 11 bases of the junction unmatched. The CDR3 loop reads CAITHRDRSSSGANVLTF. In DNA, the CDR3 is TGTGCCATCACCCACCGGGACAGGTCGAGCTCTGGGGCCAACGTCCTGACTTTC.

The chain links TRBV9 to TRBJ2-5; D not resolved. V lost 0 bases and J lost 1, with 10 bases in between. CDR3 length equals 15 residues. The V gene's germline CDR1 is SGDLS and CDR2 YYNGEE. CDR3 protein: CASSVGIRIQETQYF. The DNA for the CDR3 is TGTGCCAGCAGCGTAGGTATCAGGATCCAAGAGACCCAGTACTTC.

This clonotype was seen a few times. The chain carries TRBV21-1 and TRBJ2-3; TRBD1 reflects the table's D call only, with no check against the DNA. TRBV21-1 is shown as a pseudogene. The CDR3 is made up of 17 amino acids. The CDR3: CASSKAPRGNNTDTQYF. The CDR3 DNA reads as TGTGCCAGCAGCAAAGCTCCCAGGGGCAACAACACAGATACGCAGTATTTT.

This clonotype was seen more than once but under ten times. J is TRBJ1-6 and V is TRBV5-1; D is undetermined. Between the trimmed V and J ends, which lost 0 bases and 10 bases, there was a span of 17 bases. Germline assignment: CDR1 SGHRS and CDR2 YFSETQ. CDR3 length: 16 residues. CDR3 DNA sequence: TGCGCCAGCAGCTTGGACGGCATCCCTGAACGGTCACCCCTCCACTTT. Amino acid sequence: CASSLDGIPERSPLHF.

The rearrangement uses TRBV5-1 and TRBJ1-2; D unresolved. The CDR3 is 13 residues long. The germline V gene encodes CDR1 SGHRS and CDR2 YFSETQ. V dropped 4 bases and J dropped 3 bases, with 10 bases sitting between them. CDR3 loop: CASSVLEDYGYTF. In nucleotides, the CDR3 is TGCGCCAGCAGCGTCTTGGAGGACTATGGCTACACCTTC.